The 9 T cell receptor delta chains below all came from one sample that was sequenced in a study of gamma-delta T cells after stem cell transplantation. TCRdb fed the RT-PCR reads to CATT. The sample records 2,500 to 3,500 delta-chain clones, more than 1.5% being singletons. Material for sequencing was gamma-delta T cells. These receptors were taken from a human donor. It is not recorded whose cells these are; they may come from a transplant donor.

The chain links TRDV2 to TRDJ1, with 10 nucleotides matching TRDD3. V shed 1 base and J 7 bases; nucleotides not matched to a gene: 5. Germline values: CDR1 GEAIGNYY, CDR2 EKD. There are 14 residues in the CDR3. The CDR3 loop reads CACDTLGDRGKLIF. The CDR3, as DNA: TGTGCCTGTGACACACTGGGGGATCGAGGTAAACTCATCTTT.

Only a few counts were recorded for this clone. TCRdb's entry gives the protein of a much larger clone, which mismatches this DNA's translation at residue 10, likely from a read error; the protein reported here is translated from the DNA. V usage is TRDV2 and J usage is TRDJ1; a possible D gene is TRDD3 (5 bases). V lost 0 bases, J lost 2 bases, and 24 bases lay in between. Per the germline V gene, CDR1 is GEAIGNYY and CDR2 is EKD. The CDR3 covers 19 residues. CDR3 sequence reads: CACDTVHRLVDIVTDKLIF. The CDR3 DNA reads as TGTGCCTGTGACACCGTCCATCGTCTGGTGGATATTGTAACCGATAAACTCATCTTT.

This clone was observed a few times. This probably arose from a read error, given a far larger clone one base away. Other DNA variants within this sample encode the same CDR3. The gene calls are TRDV2 and TRDJ3; 8 nucleotides agree with TRDD3. J was trimmed by 0 bases and V by 0 bases; bases with no gene match: 12. In germline, CDR1 is GEAIGNYY, CDR2 EKD. The CDR3 consists of 21 residues. The CDR3 DNA reads as TGTGCCTGTGACACCGTGCGTACTGGGGGGTCAAACTCCTGGGACACCCGACAGATGTTTTTC. Amino acids: CACDTVRTGGSNSWDTRQMFF.

The sample holds many counts of this clone. A single base is all that separates this from a far larger clone, so a read error is likely. This rearrangement joins TRDV2 to TRDJ1; a possible D gene is TRDD3 (6 bases). Germline-derived CDR1 and CDR2 are GEAIGNYY and EKD. This CDR3 region has 17 residues. The CDR3 loop is CACDKVGAPVVTDKLTF. CDR3 DNA: TGTGCCTGTGACAAAGTGGGGGCTCCAGTTGTGACCGATAAACTCACCTTT.

To note about this clone: This DNA's translation differs at residue 7 from TCRdb's protein, which comes from a much larger clone; a read error is likely, and the protein shown is translated from the DNA. The chain uses TRDV2 and TRDJ3; 7 bases are shared with TRDD3. The CDR3 length is 18 residues. V trimming: 1 base; J trimming: 3 bases; junction bases outside the gene matches: 8. Germline-derived CDR1 and CDR2 are GEAIGNYY and EKD. CDR3 sequence reads: CACDTLRDTGWDTRQMFF. DNA for the CDR3: TGTGCCTGTGACACGCTGAGGGATACTGGCTGGGACACCCGACAGATGTTTTTC.

This clone rates as large. This same CDR3 is encoded by further DNA sequences in the sample. The chain carries TRDV2 and TRDJ3; 9 bases match TRDD3. CDR1 and CDR2 from the germline V gene are GEAIGNYY and EKD. The CDR3 contains 21 residues. Unmatched junction bases numbered 14, after V lost 1 base and J lost 2 bases. The CDR3 DNA follows: TGTGCCTGTGACACAGCAGGGGGATACCCCAGCACCACCTGGGACACCCGACAGATGTTTTTC. Translated: CACDTAGGYPSTTWDTRQMFF.

This clone was seen at least ten times. A far larger clone lies a single base away; this is likely a read error. Additional DNA sequences in this sample encode the identical CDR3. CDR3 in amino acids: CACDTWGIDKLIF. The CDR3 DNA reads as TGTGCCTGTGACACTTGGGGGATCGACAAGCTCATCTTT. The chain has TRDV2 and TRDJ1, with TRDD3 identical over 8 bases. Germline values: CDR1 GEAIGNYY, CDR2 EKD. CDR3 length: 13 residues. After removal of 1 base from V and 11 bases from J, the junction contained 8 bases not matched to a gene.

This clone is medium-sized by share. This chain uses TRDV1 with TRDJ1; 7 bases line up with TRDD3. Germline CDR1 and CDR2: TSWWSYY and QGS. V lost 3 bases, J lost 1 base, and 5 bases stayed unmatched. The CDR3 consists of 15 residues. The CDR3 reads CALGDPGGATDKLIF. CDR3 coding DNA: TGTGCTCTTGGGGATCCTGGGGGTGCCACCGATAAACTCATCTTT.

This clone was seen a few times. A much larger clonotype is one base distant, so this may be a read error. This chain connects TRDV2 to TRDJ3; no reliable D call. Trimming left V 3 bases short and J 0 bases short, with 23 bases between. The CDR3 length is 21 residues. Looked up from germline, CDR1 is GEAIGNYY and CDR2 is EKD. The chain's CDR3 is CACDAAQTLDSFSWDTRQMFF. Written as DNA, the CDR3 is TGTGCCTGTGACGCCGCACAGACTCTGGACTCATTCTCCTGGGACACCCGACAGATGTTTTTC.